This passage covers 24 T cell receptor beta chains from one sample sequenced in a study of T cells in Graves' hyperthyroidism and ophthalmopathy. RNA transcripts provided the source from which TCR beta CDR3 regions were amplified. During a first-round RT-PCR of the TCR CDR3, the HTBI primer set was used. TCRdb redid the calling of the multiplex PCR reads with MiXCR, one entry per CDR3 protein. The sample includes about 600,000 distinct CDR3 sequences, roughly 16% of them seen just once. The sequenced sample consisted of blood. The receptors originated from a middle-aged woman with Graves' ophthalmopathy.

This clonotype was seen many times. The chain recombines TRBV5-1 with TRBJ1-1; TRBD1 might be the D (6 bases). V lost 1 base to trimming and J lost 7 bases, with 11 bases between them. Germline V gene data show CDR1 as SGHRS and CDR2 as YFSETQ. The CDR3 runs 13 residues. CDR3 coding DNA: TGCGCCAGCAGCTTGTCCGGGGGCGATGAAGCTTTCTTT. Protein sequence: CASSLSGGDEAFF.

This clonotype was detected ten times or more. The rearrangement joins TRBV30 to TRBJ2-7; 9 bases agree with TRBD1. CDR3 length equals 13 residues. Germline CDR1 GTSNPN, CDR2 SVGIG (reference sequence). V lost 4 bases and J lost 6; bases outside the gene matches: 7. The CDR3 spells CAWTQGAGAEQYF. The CDR3 DNA follows: TGTGCCTGGACACAGGGGGCTGGCGCCGAGCAGTACTTC.

A few counts support this clonotype. The chain has TRBV7-8 and TRBJ2-7, with a possible D match to TRBD2 (6 bases). The germline V gene encodes CDR1 SGHVS and CDR2 FQNEAQ. V shed 8 bases and J shed 1 base, with 18 bases lying between them. This CDR3 spans 15 amino acids. The CDR3 region has the DNA TGTGCCAGCTCCGCGGCGTACGGGGGATCCTACGAGCAGTACTTC. Translated: CASSAAYGGSYEQYF.

This clonotype was seen many times. The rearrangement uses TRBV20-1 and TRBJ2-1; the match to TRBD2 covers 14 bases. The V gene end was trimmed by 4 bases and the J gene end by 10 bases; junction bases not matched to a gene: 12. The germline gives CDR1 DFQATT, CDR2 SNEGSKA (reference sequence). This CDR3 contains 16 residues. The CDR3 DNA follows: TGCAGTGCTAATACCGGGACTAGCGGGAGCTGGGAGGAGCAGTTCTTC. Translated, it gives CSANTGTSGSWEEQFF.

This clonotype has at least ten counts. This chain links TRBV20-1 with TRBJ1-5; D is unclear. CDR1 and CDR2 (germline): DFQATT, SNEGSKA (reference sequence). This CDR3 is built from 13 residues. The germline V and J ends were trimmed by 5 bases and 5 bases, with 13 bases remaining between them. The CDR3 sequence is CSACRTPDQPQHF. The CDR3 coding sequence is TGCAGTGCTTGCCGGACCCCAGATCAGCCCCAGCATTTT.

In its sample, this clonotype was seen many times. The chain joins TRBV29-1 to TRBJ2-2; 9 bases map to TRBD1. This CDR3 has 15 amino acids. Per germline, CDR1 SQVTM and CDR2 ANQGSEA. Trimming at V came to 0 bases and at J to 6 bases, leaving 5 bases not matched to a gene. CDR3 protein: CSVEEGQGGPGELFF. DNA for the CDR3: TGCAGCGTTGAAGAGGGACAGGGTGGACCCGGGGAGCTGTTTTTT.

This clonotype was observed many times. The genes are TRBV11-2 and TRBJ2-2; TRBD2 is a possible D gene (6 bases). The CDR3 spans 17 residues. V was shortened by 5 bases and J by 1 base, with 17 bases between the two germline ends. Germline V lookup: CDR1 SGHAT, CDR2 FQNNGV. The CDR3 here is CASSPGRIAENTGELFF. CDR3 bases: TGTGCCAGCAGCCCAGGTCGGATAGCGGAGAACACCGGGGAGCTGTTTTTT.

This clonotype has just one count. The genes are TRBV12-3 or TRBV12-4 and TRBJ2-7, with 7 bases fitting TRBD1. Trimming removed 5 bases from V and 2 bases from J; junction bases left unmatched: 15. This CDR3 region has 17 residues. The chain's CDR3 is CASSPLGWRQGAYEQYF. The CDR3 DNA follows: TGTGCCAGCAGTCCGCTAGGATGGCGGCAGGGGGCCTACGAGCAGTACTTC.

This clonotype was detected ten times or more. CDR3 amino acids: CASSLLDGSTDTQYF. CDR3 sequence (DNA): TGTGCCAGCTCACTACTCGACGGGTCAACAGATACGCAGTATTTT. This sequence joins TRBV18 and TRBJ2-3; no definite D call. Trimming stripped 4 bases from V and 3 bases from J, with 14 bases between. Looked up from germline, CDR1 is KGHSH and CDR2 is LQKENI. There are 15 residues in the CDR3.

V is TRBV20-1 and J is TRBJ1-5; weak D call: TRBD1 (6 bases). Trimming took off 0 bases at V and 0 bases at J, with 9 bases between the two ends. The CDR3 covers 15 residues. Germline V CDR1 and CDR2: DFQATT, SNEGSKA (reference sequence). This chain's CDR3 is CSAREGHYSNQPQHF. CDR3 in DNA: TGCAGTGCTAGAGAGGGACATTATAGCAATCAGCCCCAGCATTTT.

This clonotype was recorded many times. This sequence joins TRBV30 and TRBJ2-3, with D hard to call. From germline, CDR1 is GTSNPN and CDR2 SVGIG (reference sequence). The V end was cut by 8 bases, the J end by 1 base, with 16 bases between. CDR3 length: 14 residues. CDR3 loop: CAATRSSGTDTQYF. DNA of the CDR3: TGTGCCGCCACCAGGAGCAGCGGCACAGATACGCAGTATTTT.

Only a few counts were recorded for this clonotype. The J gene is TRBJ2-5, the V gene TRBV9; D assignment may be TRBD1 or TRBD2 (5 bases each). With 0 bases removed from V and 3 bases from J, the gap between germline ends came to 6 bases. Germline V gene sequence: CDR1 SGDLS, CDR2 YYNGEE. The CDR3 loop spans 13 amino acids. The CDR3 spells CASSVGGEETQYF. In DNA, the CDR3 is TGTGCCAGCAGCGTAGGAGGGGAAGAGACCCAGTACTTC.

This clonotype was observed a handful of times. The rearrangement uses TRBV5-1 and TRBJ1-3; 10 bases agree with TRBD1. J was trimmed by 2 bases and V by 4 bases; bases with no gene match: 6. This CDR3 comprises 16 residues. Germline V CDR1 and CDR2: SGHRS, YFSETQ. The CDR3: CASSPGTGATGNTIYF. CDR3 DNA sequence: TGCGCCAGCAGCCCAGGGACAGGGGCTACTGGAAACACCATATATTTT.

In this sample, this clonotype turned up many times. CDR3 coding DNA: TGTGCCAGCAGCCTTGAATTTGTTATGGGGCGGGTTACGGCTTTCTTT. It codes for CASSLEFVMGRVTAFF. The chain combines TRBV7-8 with TRBJ1-1, with a weak D call TRBD1 (5 bases). CDR3 length equals 16 residues. V was pared by 5 bases and J by 11 bases, with 27 bases between. The germline gives CDR1 SGHVS, CDR2 FQNEAQ.

This clonotype was detected ten times or more. The chain joins TRBV18 to TRBJ1-1; tentatively, D is TRBD1 (5 bases). Germline values: CDR1 KGHSH, CDR2 LQKENI. V dropped 6 bases and J dropped 7 bases, with 12 bases sitting between them. The CDR3 is made up of 12 amino acids. The CDR3 spells CASSGGGFEAFF. The CDR3 region has the DNA TGTGCCAGCTCCGGGGGAGGTTTTGAAGCTTTCTTT.

In this sample, this clonotype turned up a few times. The chain employs TRBV2 and TRBJ2-5; 8 positions match TRBD2. The CDR3 runs 15 residues. CDR1 SNHLY and CDR2 FYNNEI come from the germline V gene. The J segment lost 4 bases and the V segment lost 4 bases, leaving 8 bases of the junction unmatched. CDR3 residues: CASSADMAGGETQYF. CDR3 coding DNA: TGTGCCAGCAGTGCGGATATGGCGGGAGGAGAGACCCAGTACTTC.

This clonotype has at least ten counts. The chain uses TRBV11-2 and TRBJ2-7, with 9 bases identical to TRBD1. The CDR3 has 16 residues. Germline CDR1 reads SGHAT; CDR2 reads FQNNGV. V lost 3 bases to trimming and J lost 3 bases; unmatched junction nucleotides: 9. The CDR3 bases are TGTGCCAGCAGCTTGCCCCAAGGGACAGGGTTCTACGAGCAGTACTTC. Its protein product is CASSLPQGTGFYEQYF.

This clonotype was found many times. This rearrangement joins TRBV30 to TRBJ1-5; no clear D. The length of the CDR3 is 14 residues. CDR1 and CDR2 (germline): GTSNPN, SVGIG (reference sequence). The ends were cut back, 1 base at V and 0 bases at J, with 7 bases in the middle. CDR3 amino acids: CAWSATFSNQPQHF. CDR3 coding DNA: TGTGCCTGGAGTGCGACCTTTAGCAATCAGCCCCAGCATTTT.

This chain connects TRBV27 to TRBJ2-2; 9 nucleotides agree with TRBD2. The junction had 14 bases not matched to a gene; V was cut back by 6 bases and J by 3 bases. The V gene's germline CDR1 is MNHEY and CDR2 SMNVEV (reference sequence). The CDR3 runs 18 residues. The CDR3 DNA reads TGTGCCAGCAGCTCCCGCCCCGGTCTAGCGGGATACACCGGGGAGCTGTTTTTT. It specifies CASSSRPGLAGYTGELFF.

Ten or more counts support this clonotype. The V call is TRBV6-1, the J call TRBJ1-1; D gene unclear. Per the germline V gene, CDR1 is MNHNS and CDR2 is SASEGT. The CDR3 totals 13 residues. V lost 3 bases, J lost 0 bases, and 5 bases lay in between. The CDR3 here is CASSDSVNTEAFF. Here the CDR3 DNA reads TGTGCCAGCAGTGATTCAGTGAACACTGAAGCTTTCTTT.

This clonotype was recorded many times. The rearrangement joins TRBV2 to TRBJ2-3; no firm D call. The CDR3 runs 16 residues. In germline, CDR1 is SNHLY, CDR2 FYNNEI. V dropped 0 bases and J dropped 0 bases, with 10 bases sitting between them. CDR3 bases: TGTGCCAGCAGTGAAGCAAGGGCGACTAGCACAGATACGCAGTATTTT. Translation: CASSEARATSTDTQYF.

This clonotype was seen a handful of times. The J gene is TRBJ1-1, the V gene TRBV20-1, with a possible D match to TRBD1 (6 bases). CDR1 and CDR2 from the germline V gene are DFQATT and SNEGSKA (reference sequence). The CDR3 consists of 13 residues. The ends were cut back, 4 bases at V and 2 bases at J, with 11 bases in the middle. The CDR3 spells CSAKQGVNTEAFF. The CDR3 DNA is TGCAGTGCTAAACAGGGTGTAAACACTGAAGCTTTCTTT.

In its sample, this clonotype was seen many times. The chain joins TRBV6-2 or TRBV6-3 to TRBJ2-1; D could derive from TRBD1 or TRBD2 (5 bases each). Germline CDR1 is MNHEY and CDR2 is SVGEGT. The CDR3 totals 15 residues. With 7 bases removed from V and 7 bases from J, the gap between germline ends came to 20 bases. CDR3 loop: CASIPPGLPTNEQFF. The CDR3 DNA reads as TGTGCCAGCATCCCCCCGGGGCTCCCCACTAATGAGCAGTTCTTC.

This clonotype was found many times. The rearrangement joins TRBV20-1 to TRBJ2-2; a weak D match, TRBD2 (5 bases). Trimming removed 5 bases at V and 4 bases at J, with 14 bases between. Germline V gene sequence: CDR1 DFQATT, CDR2 SNEGSKA (reference sequence). The CDR3 has 14 amino acids. The chain's CDR3 is CSAPKGALTGELFF. DNA for the CDR3: TGCAGTGCTCCGAAGGGAGCTCTCACCGGGGAGCTGTTTTTT.